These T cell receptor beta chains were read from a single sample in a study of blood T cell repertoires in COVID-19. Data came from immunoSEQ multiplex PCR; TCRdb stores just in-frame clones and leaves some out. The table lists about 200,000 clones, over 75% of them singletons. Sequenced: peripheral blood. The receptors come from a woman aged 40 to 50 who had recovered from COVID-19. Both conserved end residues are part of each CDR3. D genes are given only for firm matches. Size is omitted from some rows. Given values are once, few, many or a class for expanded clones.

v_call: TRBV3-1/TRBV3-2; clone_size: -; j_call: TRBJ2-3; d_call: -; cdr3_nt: TGTGCCAGCAGCCAGAGCGAAACTGTTGATACGCAGTATTTT; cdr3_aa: CASSQSETVDTQYF
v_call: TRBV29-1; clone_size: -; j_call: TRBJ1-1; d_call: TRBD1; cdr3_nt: TGCAGCGTTGAGAACAGGGGGCGAACTGAAGCTTTCTTT; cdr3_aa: CSVENRGRTEAFF
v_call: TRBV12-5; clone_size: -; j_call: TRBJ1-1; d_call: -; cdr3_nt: TGTGCTAGTGGTCTACTCAGGGGAGCGAACACTGAAGCTTTCTTT; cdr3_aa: CASGLLRGANTEAFF
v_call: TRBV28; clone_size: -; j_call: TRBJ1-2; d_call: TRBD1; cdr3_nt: TGTGCCAGCAGCCCAGGGGACAGGGACTATGGCTACACCTTC; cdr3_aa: CASSPGDRDYGYTF
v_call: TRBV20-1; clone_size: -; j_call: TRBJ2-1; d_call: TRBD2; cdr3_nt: TGCAGCGAACGGGGGGGAAATGAGCAGTTCTTC; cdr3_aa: CSERGGNEQFF
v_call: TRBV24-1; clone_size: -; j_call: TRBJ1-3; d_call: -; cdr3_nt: TGTGCCACCAGTGACGGGACTTTGGGAAACACCATATATTTT; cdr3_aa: CATSDGTLGNTIYF
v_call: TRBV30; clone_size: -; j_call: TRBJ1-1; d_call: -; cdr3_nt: TGTGCCTGGAGTGTATTAGGAGGGCCCACTGAAGCTTTCTTT; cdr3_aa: CAWSVLGGPTEAFF
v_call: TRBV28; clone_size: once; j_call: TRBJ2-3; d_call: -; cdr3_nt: TGTGCCAGCAACTCCCAGGCAGATACGCAGTATTTT; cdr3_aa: CASNSQADTQYF
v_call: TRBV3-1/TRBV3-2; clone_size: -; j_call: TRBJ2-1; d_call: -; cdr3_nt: TGTGCCAGCAGCCAAGAATGGGAGTCTCACCCTGAGCAGTTCTTC; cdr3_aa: CASSQEWESHPEQFF
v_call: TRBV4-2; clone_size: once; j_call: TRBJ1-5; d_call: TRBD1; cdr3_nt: TGTGCCAGCAGCCAAGAAAAAGGGGGCACCCAGCATTTT; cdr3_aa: CASSQEKGGTQHF
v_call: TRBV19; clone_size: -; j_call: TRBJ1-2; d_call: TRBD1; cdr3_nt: TGTGCCACGAGACAGGGGGTAGGTCTCTATGGCTACACCTTC; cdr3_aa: CATRQGVGLYGYTF
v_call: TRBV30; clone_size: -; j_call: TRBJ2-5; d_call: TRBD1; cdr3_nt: TGTGCCTGGAGTCCTGGGACAGGGAGAACGGAGACCCAGTACTTC; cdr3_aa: CAWSPGTGRTETQYF
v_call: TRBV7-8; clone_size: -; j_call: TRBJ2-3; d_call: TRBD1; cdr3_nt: TGTGCCAGCCTTAACAGGGGTATCGCAGATACGCAGTATTTT; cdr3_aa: CASLNRGIADTQYF
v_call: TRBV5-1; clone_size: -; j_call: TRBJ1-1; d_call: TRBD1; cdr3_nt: TGCGCCAGCAGCTCAGACAGGGGTCAAACTGAAGCTTTCTTT; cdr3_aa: CASSSDRGQTEAFF
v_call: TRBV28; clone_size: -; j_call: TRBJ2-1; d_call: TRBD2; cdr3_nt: TGTGCCCCAGCGGGAGCCGGCTTCAACTACAATGAGCAGTTCTTC; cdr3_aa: CAPAGAGFNYNEQFF
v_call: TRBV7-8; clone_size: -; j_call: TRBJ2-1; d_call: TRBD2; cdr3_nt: TGTGCCAGCAGCTTAGGTGGGCGGGAGGGCCTGTCGTGGAATGAGCAGTTCTTC; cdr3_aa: CASSLGGREGLSWNEQFF
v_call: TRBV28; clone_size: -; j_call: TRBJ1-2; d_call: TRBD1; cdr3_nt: TGTGCCAGCACCCAACAGGGGGCCGACTATGGCTACACCTTC; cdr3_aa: CASTQQGADYGYTF
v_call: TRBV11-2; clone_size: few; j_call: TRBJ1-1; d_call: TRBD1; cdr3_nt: TGTGCCAGCAGCTTAGTCCCCAGGCGGACGGGACAGGTGAACACTGAAGCTTTCTTT; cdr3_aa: CASSLVPRRTGQVNTEAFF
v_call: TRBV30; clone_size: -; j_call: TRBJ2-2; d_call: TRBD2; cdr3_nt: TGTGCCTGGAGTAGCGGGAGTGTGGGCGGGGAGCTGTTTTTT; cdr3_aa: CAWSSGSVGGELFF